What follows are 9 T cell receptor beta chains derived from one specimen sequenced in a study of technical replicates of blood from a handful of donors. The data were produced by immunoSEQ multiplex PCR, yet TCRdb's version contains in-frame clones alone and is incomplete. The data hold roughly 70,000 clones, with approximately 93% observed a single time. The source material was T cells isolated from PBMCs. The source is a human donor in good health.

The chain is built from TRBV18 and TRBJ2-3; 7 positions match TRBD2. Germline lookup yields CDR1 KGHSH and CDR2 LQKENI. The ends lost 3 bases at V and 2 bases at J; junction bases unmatched: 11. The CDR3 has 17 residues. Here the CDR3 DNA reads TGTGCCAGCTCACCTCCTTGGGGCGGGAGTGACACAGATACGCAGTATTTT. Encoded protein: CASSPPWGGSDTDTQYF. The full variable domain, with the rest looked up from reference TRBV18 and TRBJ2-3, is NAGVMQNPRHLVRRRGQEARLRCSPMKGHSHVYWYRQLPEEGLKFMVYLQKENIIDESGMPKERFSAEFPKEGPSILRIQQVVRGDSAAYFCASSPPWGGSDTDTQYFGPGTRLTVL.

The chain has TRBV19 and TRBJ1-1, with 7 bases aligning to TRBD1. CDR1 is LNHDA, CDR2 SQIVND, per germline (reference sequence). Trimming at V came to 7 bases and at J to 6 bases, leaving 8 bases not matched to a gene. The CDR3 has 13 residues. This chain's CDR3 is CASTERQGPEAFF. The CDR3 bases are TGTGCCAGTACCGAACGACAGGGCCCTGAAGCTTTCTTT.

The chain joins TRBV4-2 to TRBJ1-6; a possible D gene is TRBD1 (6 bases). CDR1 and CDR2 from the germline V gene are LGHNA and YNFKEQ. This CDR3 contains 16 residues. V was pared by 0 bases and J by 7 bases, with 13 bases between. The CDR3 loop is CASSQDPRGTNSPLHF. The CDR3 DNA sequence: TGTGCCAGCAGCCAAGATCCGAGGGGGACAAATTCACCCCTCCACTTT.

This chain links TRBV15 with TRBJ2-7; 7 bases fit TRBD1. CDR3 length: 14 amino acids. Germline CDR1 LNHNV, CDR2 YYDKDF (reference sequence). V lost 0 bases, J lost 7 bases, and 6 bases stayed unmatched. The CDR3 here is CATSREGDRHEQYF. In DNA, the CDR3 is TGTGCCACCAGCAGAGAGGGGGACAGACATGAGCAGTACTTC.

There are a few counts of this clone. J is TRBJ1-1 and V is TRBV12-5, with unresolved D. Trimming removed 8 bases at V and 5 bases at J, with 9 bases between. Germline values: CDR1 LGHNT, CDR2 FRNRAP. CDR3 size: 11 residues. For the CDR3, the DNA is TGTGCTAGTCTCCGGAGTACTGAAGCTTTCTTT. This codes for CASLRSTEAFF.

The chain carries TRBV4-1 and TRBJ1-4; no definite D call. The V gene's germline CDR1 is MGHRA and CDR2 YSYEKL. The CDR3 spans 13 residues. Trimming removed 1 base from V and 5 bases from J, with 5 bases in between. CDR3 DNA: TGCGCCAGCAGCCAAGGGCAGAATGAAAAACTGTTTTTT. Its protein is CASSQGQNEKLFF.

This chain joins TRBV6-5 and TRBJ2-7; D may be TRBD2 (6 bases). The V gene's germline CDR1 is MNHEY and CDR2 SVGAGI. Trimming cost V 3 bases and J 2 bases, with 17 bases left between them. This CDR3 comprises 16 residues. The CDR3 nucleotides are TGTGCCAGCAGTTATCGGCCCGACCGCGGGACCTACGAGCAGTACTTC. As protein: CASSYRPDRGTYEQYF.

The chain joins TRBV5-8 to TRBJ1-5; 8 bases agree with TRBD1. The germline CDR1 and CDR2 sequences are SGHTS and YDEGEE. There are 19 residues in the CDR3. The trim removed 4 bases at V and 0 bases at J, leaving 15 bases unmatched. CDR3 DNA sequence: TGTGCCAGCAGCCAGATCCAGGGGGCTTTACGCTATAGCAATCAGCCCCAGCATTTT. Translated, it gives CASSQIQGALRYSNQPQHF.

The chain is built from TRBV4-1 and TRBJ2-1; 7 bases match TRBD1. After removal of 10 bases from V and 7 bases from J, the junction contained 13 bases not matched to a gene. Germline V gene data show CDR1 as MGHRA and CDR2 as YSYEKL. The length of the CDR3 is 14 residues. CDR3 in DNA: TGCGCCACCTGGGACAGTAGGATGGGAAATGAGCAGTTCTTC. This encodes CATWDSRMGNEQFF.